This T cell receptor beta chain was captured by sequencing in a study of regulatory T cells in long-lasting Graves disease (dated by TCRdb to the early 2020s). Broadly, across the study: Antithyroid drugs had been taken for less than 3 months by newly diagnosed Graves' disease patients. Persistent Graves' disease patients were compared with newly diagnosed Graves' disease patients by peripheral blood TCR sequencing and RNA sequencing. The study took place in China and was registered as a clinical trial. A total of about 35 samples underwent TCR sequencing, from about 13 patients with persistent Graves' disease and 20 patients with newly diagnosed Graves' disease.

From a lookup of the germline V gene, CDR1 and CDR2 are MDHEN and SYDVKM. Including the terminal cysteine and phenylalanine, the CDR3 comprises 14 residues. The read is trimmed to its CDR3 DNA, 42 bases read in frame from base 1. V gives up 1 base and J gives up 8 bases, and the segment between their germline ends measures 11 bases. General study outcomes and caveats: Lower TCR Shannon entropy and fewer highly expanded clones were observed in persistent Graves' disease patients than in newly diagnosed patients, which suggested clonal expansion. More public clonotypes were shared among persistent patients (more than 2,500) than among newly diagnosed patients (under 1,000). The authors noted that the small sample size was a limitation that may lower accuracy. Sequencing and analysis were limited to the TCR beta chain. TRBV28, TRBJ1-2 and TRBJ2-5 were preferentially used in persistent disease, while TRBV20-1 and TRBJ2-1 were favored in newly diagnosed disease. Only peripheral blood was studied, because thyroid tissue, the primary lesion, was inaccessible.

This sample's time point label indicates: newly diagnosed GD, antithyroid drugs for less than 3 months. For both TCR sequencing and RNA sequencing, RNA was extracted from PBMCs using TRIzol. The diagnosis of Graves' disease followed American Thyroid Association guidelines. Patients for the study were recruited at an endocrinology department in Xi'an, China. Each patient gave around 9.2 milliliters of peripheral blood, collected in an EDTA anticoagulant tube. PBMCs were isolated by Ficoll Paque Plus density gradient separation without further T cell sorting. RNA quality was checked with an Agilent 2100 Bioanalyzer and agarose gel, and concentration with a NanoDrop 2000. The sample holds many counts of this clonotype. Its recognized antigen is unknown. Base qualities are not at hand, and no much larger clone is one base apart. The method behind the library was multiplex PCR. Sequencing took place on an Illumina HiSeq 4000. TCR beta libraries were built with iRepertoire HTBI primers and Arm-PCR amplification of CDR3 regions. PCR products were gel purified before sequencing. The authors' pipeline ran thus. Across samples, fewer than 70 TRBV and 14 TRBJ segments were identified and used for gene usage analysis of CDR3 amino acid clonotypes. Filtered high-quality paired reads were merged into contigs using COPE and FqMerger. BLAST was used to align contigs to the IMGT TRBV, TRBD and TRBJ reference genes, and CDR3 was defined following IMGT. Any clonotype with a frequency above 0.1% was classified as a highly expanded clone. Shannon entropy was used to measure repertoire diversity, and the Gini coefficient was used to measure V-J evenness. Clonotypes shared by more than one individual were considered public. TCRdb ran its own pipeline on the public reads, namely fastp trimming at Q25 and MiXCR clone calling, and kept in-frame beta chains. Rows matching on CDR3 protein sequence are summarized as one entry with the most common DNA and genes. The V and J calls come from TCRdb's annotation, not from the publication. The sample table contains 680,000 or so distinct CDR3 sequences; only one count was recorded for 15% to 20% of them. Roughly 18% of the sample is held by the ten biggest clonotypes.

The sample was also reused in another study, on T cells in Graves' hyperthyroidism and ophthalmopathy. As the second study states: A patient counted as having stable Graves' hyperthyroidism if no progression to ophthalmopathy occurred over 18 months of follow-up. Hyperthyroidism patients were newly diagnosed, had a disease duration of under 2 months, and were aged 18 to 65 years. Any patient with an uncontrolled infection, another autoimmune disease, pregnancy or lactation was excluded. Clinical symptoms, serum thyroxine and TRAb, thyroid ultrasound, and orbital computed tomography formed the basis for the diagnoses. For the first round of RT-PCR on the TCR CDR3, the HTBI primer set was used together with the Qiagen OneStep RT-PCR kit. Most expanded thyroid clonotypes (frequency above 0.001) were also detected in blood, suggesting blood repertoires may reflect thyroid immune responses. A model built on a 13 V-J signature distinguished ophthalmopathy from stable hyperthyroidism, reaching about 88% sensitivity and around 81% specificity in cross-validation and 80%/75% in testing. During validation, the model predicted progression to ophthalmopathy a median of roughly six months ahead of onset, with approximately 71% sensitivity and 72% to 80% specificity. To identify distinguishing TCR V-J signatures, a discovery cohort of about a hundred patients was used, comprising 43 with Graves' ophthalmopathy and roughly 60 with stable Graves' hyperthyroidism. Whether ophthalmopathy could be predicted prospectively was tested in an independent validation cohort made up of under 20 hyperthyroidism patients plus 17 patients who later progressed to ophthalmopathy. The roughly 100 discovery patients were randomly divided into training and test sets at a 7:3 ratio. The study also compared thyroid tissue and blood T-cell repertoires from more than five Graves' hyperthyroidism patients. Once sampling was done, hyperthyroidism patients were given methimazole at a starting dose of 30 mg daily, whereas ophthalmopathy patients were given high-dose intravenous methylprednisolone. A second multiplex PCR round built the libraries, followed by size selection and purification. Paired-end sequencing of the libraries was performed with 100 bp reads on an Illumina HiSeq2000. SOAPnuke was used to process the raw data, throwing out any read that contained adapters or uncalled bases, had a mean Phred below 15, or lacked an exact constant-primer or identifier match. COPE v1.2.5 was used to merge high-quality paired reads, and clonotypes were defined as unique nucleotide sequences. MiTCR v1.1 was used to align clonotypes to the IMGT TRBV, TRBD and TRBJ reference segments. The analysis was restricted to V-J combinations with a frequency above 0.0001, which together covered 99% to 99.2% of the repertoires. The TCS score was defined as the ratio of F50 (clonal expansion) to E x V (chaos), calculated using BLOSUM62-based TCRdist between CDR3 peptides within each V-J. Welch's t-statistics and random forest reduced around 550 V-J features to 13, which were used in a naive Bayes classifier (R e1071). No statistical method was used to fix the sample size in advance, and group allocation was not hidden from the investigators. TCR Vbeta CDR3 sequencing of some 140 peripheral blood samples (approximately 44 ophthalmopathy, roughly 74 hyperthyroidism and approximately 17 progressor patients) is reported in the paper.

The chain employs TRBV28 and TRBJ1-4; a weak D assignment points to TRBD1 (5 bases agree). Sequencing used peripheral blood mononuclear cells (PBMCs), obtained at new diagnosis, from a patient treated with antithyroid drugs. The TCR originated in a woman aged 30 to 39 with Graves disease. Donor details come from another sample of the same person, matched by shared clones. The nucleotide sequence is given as TGTGCCAGCAGTTTATACGGGGGTTTAGAAAAACTGTTTTTT. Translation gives CASSLYGGLEKLFF.